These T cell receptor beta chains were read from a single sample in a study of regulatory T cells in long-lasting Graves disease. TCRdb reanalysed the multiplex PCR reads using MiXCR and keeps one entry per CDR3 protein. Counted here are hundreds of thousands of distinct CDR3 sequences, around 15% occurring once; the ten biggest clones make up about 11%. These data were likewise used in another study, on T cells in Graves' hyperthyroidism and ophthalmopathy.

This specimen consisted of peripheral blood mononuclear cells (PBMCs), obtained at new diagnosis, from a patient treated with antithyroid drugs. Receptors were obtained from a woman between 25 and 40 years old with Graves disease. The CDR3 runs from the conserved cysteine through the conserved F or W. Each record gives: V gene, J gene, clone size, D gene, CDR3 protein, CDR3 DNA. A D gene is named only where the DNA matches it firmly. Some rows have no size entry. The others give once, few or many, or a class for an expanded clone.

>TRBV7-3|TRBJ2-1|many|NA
CASSLTTWGEQFF
TGTGCCAGCAGCTTAACGACCTGGGGTGAGCAGTTCTTC
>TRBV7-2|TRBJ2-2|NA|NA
CASRLGTTGELFF
TGTGCCAGCAGACTCGGGACTACCGGGGAGCTGTTTTTT
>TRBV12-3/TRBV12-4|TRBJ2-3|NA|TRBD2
CASRVGSGRSATQYF
TGTGCCAGCAGGGTCGGTAGCGGGAGAAGTGCTACGCAGTATTTT
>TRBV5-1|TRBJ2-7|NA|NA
CACSDSGPYEQYF
TGCGCCTGCAGCGATAGCGGTCCCTACGAGCAGTACTTC
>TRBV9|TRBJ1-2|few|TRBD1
CASSVEGTGFGYTF
TGTGCCAGCAGCGTAGAGGGGACAGGCTTTGGCTACACCTTC
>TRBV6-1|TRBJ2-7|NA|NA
CASSTISGRSSYEQYF
TGTGCCAGCAGTACAATAAGTGGCAGGAGCTCCTACGAGCAGTACTTC
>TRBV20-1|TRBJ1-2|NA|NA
CSASTGTTSYGYTF
TGCAGTGCTTCTACCGGGACAACAAGCTATGGCTACACCTTC
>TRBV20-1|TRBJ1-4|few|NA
CSARDLSPLGLGLEKLFF
TGCAGTGCTAGAGATCTTAGTCCCCTGGGCCTAGGACTGGAAAAACTGTTTTTT
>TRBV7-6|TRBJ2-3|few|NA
CASSMAPSGTDTQYF
TGTGCCAGCAGCATGGCGCCTAGCGGCACAGATACGCAGTATTTT
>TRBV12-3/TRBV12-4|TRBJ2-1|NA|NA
CASSYMDGRNEQFF
TGTGCCAGCAGTTATATGGACGGCAGGAATGAGCAGTTCTTC
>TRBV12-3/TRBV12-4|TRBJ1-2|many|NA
CASTITGLYYGYTF
TGTGCCAGCACCATAACAGGGTTATACTATGGCTACACCTTC
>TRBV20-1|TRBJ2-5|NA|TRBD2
CSASRTSGSVGQETQYF
TGCAGTGCTAGTAGGACTAGCGGGAGTGTCGGGCAAGAGACCCAGTACTTC
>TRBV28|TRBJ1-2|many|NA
CASGFRDGGYTF
TGTGCCAGCGGTTTCAGGGATGGTGGCTACACCTTC
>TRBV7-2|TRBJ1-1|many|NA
CASSYNTANTEAFF
TGTGCCAGCAGCTACAATACAGCGAACACTGAAGCTTTCTTT
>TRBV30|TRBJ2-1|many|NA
CAWAGSNNEQFF
TGTGCCTGGGCCGGGAGTAACAATGAGCAGTTCTTC
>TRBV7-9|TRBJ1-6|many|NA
CASSGHAGGSSYNSPLHF
TGTGCCAGCAGCGGACACGCAGGTGGGAGCTCCTATAATTCACCCCTCCACTTT
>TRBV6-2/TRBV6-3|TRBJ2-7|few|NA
CASSLRELYEQYF
TGTGCCAGCAGTCTCCGGGAGCTATACGAGCAGTACTTC
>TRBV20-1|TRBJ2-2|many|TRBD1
CSARIGTGGTGELFF
TGCAGTGCTAGAATTGGGACAGGGGGGACCGGGGAGCTGTTTTTT
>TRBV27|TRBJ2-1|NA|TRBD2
CASSSKLAGVLEQFF
TGTGCCAGCAGTTCTAAACTAGCGGGAGTGCTTGAGCAGTTCTTC
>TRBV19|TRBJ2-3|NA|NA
CASSILSGATDTQYF
TGTGCCAGTAGTATCTTATCTGGGGCCACAGATACGCAGTATTTT
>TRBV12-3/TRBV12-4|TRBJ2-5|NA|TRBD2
CASSSHPGLAGVGYQETQYF
TGTGCCAGCAGTTCCCATCCGGGACTAGCGGGAGTTGGATACCAAGAGACCCAGTACTTC
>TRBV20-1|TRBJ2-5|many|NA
CSARKSRGSRETQYF
TGCAGTGCTAGAAAATCCCGGGGCAGCAGGGAGACCCAGTACTTC
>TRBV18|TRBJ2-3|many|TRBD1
CASSPQTGGGTDTQYF
TGTGCCAGCTCCCCTCAGACAGGGGGCGGCACAGATACGCAGTATTTT
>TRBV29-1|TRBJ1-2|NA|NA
CSVENSGPWDYGYTF
TGCAGCGTTGAAAATTCGGGCCCTTGGGACTATGGCTACACCTTC
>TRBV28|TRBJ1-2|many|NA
CASSLSWAVRRLSNYGYTF
TGTGCCAGCAGTTTATCATGGGCCGTCAGAAGGTTATCAAACTATGGCTACACCTTC
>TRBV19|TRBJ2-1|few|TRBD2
CASTSGRGTYNEQFF
TGTGCCAGTACCAGCGGGAGGGGGACCTACAATGAGCAGTTCTTC
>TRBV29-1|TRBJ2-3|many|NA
CSVEVGQPGDTQYF
TGCAGCGTTGAAGTGGGCCAACCGGGGGATACGCAGTATTTT
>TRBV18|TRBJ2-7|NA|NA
CASSPFDQNYEQYF
TGTGCCAGCTCACCATTCGACCAGAACTACGAGCAGTACTTC
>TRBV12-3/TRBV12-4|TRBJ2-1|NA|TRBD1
CASSPMDRDYNEQFF
TGTGCCAGCAGTCCTATGGACAGGGACTACAATGAGCAGTTCTTC
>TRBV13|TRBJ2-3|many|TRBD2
CASSPGTSEGDTQYF
TGTGCCAGCAGCCCCGGGACTAGCGAGGGGGATACGCAGTATTTT
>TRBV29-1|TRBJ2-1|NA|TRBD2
CSALGRGGARYEQFF
TGCAGCGCGCTTGGCCGGGGAGGGGCCCGTTACGAGCAGTTCTTC
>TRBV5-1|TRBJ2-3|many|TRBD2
CASSPGLAGSSTDTQYF
TGCGCCAGCAGCCCTGGACTAGCGGGGTCTAGCACAGATACGCAGTATTTT
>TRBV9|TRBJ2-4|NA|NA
CASSPSWGIQYF
TGTGCCAGCAGCCCTAGCTGGGGGATTCAGTACTTC
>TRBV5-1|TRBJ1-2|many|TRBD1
CASSLGTDLGSGYTF
TGCGCCAGCAGCCTAGGGACAGACCTCGGGTCTGGCTACACCTTC
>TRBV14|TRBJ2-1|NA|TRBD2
CASSQAAGGEQFF
TGTGCCAGCAGCCAGGCAGCGGGAGGTGAGCAGTTCTTC
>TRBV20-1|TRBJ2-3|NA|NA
CSASGVGGTDTQYF
TGCAGTGCTAGCGGGGTGGGAGGTACAGATACGCAGTATTTT
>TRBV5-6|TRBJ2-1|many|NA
CASSFQWGPSYNEQFF
TGTGCCAGCAGCTTCCAGTGGGGCCCCTCCTACAATGAGCAGTTCTTC
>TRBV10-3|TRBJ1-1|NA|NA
CAISTARQNTEAFF
TGTGCCATCAGTACCGCGAGGCAGAACACTGAAGCTTTCTTT
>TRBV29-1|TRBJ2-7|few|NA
CSVEGEGRGLSYEQYF
TGCAGCGTTGAGGGGGAGGGCAGGGGGTTATCCTACGAGCAGTACTTC
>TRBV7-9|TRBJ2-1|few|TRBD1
CASSTYRDRDYNEQFF
TGTGCCAGCAGCACCTACCGGGACAGGGACTACAATGAGCAGTTCTTC
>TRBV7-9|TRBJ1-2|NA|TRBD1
CASSSSGTGNYGYTF
TGTGCCAGCAGCTCGAGCGGGACAGGGAACTATGGCTACACCTTC
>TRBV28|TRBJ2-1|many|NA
CASSFRKFSYNEQFF
TGTGCCAGCAGTTTCAGGAAATTCTCCTACAATGAGCAGTTCTTC
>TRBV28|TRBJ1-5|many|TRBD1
CASSLSGGGQPQHF
TGTGCCAGCAGTTTATCAGGGGGCGGTCAGCCCCAGCATTTT
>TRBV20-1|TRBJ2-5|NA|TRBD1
CSAPPGQGIETQYF
TGCAGTGCCCCTCCGGGACAGGGTATTGAGACCCAGTACTTC
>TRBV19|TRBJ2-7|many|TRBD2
CASSKVPSGGTYEQYF
TGTGCCAGTAGTAAAGTCCCTAGCGGGGGGACCTACGAGCAGTACTTC
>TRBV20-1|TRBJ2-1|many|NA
CSATSTYSNEQFF
TGCAGTGCCACTAGCACGTATAGCAATGAGCAGTTCTTC
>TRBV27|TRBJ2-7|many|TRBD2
CASSLAGVNHEQYF
TGTGCCAGCAGTTTAGCGGGGGTTAACCACGAGCAGTACTTC
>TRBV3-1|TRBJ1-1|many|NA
CASSQDFQKAFF
TGTGCCAGCAGCCAAGATTTCCAAAAAGCTTTCTTT
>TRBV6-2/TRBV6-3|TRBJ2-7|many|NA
CASMGQVHEQYF
TGTGCCAGCATGGGGCAGGTCCACGAGCAGTACTTC
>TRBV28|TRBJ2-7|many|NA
CASTSRSEWEQYF
TGTGCCAGCACCTCCCGGAGCGAGTGGGAGCAGTACTTC
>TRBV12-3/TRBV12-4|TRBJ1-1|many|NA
CASTPDREAFF
TGTGCCAGCACCCCCGACAGGGAAGCTTTCTTT
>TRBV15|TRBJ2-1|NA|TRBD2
CATSRILAGAGEQFF
TGTGCCACCAGCAGAATTCTAGCGGGAGCGGGGGAGCAGTTCTTC
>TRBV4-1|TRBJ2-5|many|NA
CASSPQDARETQYF
TGCGCCAGCAGCCCGCAGGACGCTCGAGAGACCCAGTACTTC
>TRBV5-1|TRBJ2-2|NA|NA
CASSSGTFNTGELFF
TGCGCCAGCAGCTCGGGGACTTTCAACACCGGGGAGCTGTTTTTT
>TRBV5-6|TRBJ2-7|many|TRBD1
CASRIWDRPYEQYF
TGTGCCAGCAGGATATGGGACAGACCCTACGAGCAGTACTTC
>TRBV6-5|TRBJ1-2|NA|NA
CASSYNFREDTITEPPYGYTF
TGTGCCAGCAGTTACAATTTCCGAGAGGACACAATAACTGAACCCCCCTATGGCTACACCTTC
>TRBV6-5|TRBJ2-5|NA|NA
CASSYVWAETQYF
TGTGCCAGCAGTTATGTTTGGGCAGAGACCCAGTACTTC
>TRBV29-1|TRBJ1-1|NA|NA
CSVENSPGTEAFF
TGCAGCGTTGAAAACAGCCCGGGCACTGAAGCTTTCTTT
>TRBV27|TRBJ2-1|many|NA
CASRSQGAEQFF
TGTGCCAGCAGATCCCAAGGGGCTGAGCAGTTCTTC
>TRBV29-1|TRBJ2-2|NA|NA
CSVLPNTGELFF
TGCAGCGTACTTCCGAACACCGGGGAGCTGTTTTTT